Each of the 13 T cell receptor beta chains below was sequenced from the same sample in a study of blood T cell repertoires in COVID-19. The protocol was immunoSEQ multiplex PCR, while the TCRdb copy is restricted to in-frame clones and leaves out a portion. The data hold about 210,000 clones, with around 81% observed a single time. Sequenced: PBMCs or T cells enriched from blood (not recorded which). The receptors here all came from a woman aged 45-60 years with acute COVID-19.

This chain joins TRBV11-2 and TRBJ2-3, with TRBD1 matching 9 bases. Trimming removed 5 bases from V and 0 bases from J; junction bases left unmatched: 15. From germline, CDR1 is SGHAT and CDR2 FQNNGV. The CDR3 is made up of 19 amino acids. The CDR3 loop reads CASSTRRWDRVGSTDTQYF. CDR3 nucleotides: TGTGCCAGCAGCACGAGACGCTGGGACAGGGTCGGGAGCACAGATACGCAGTATTTT. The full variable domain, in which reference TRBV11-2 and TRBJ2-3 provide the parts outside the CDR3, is EAGVAQSPRYKIIEKRQSVAFWCNPISGHATLYWYQQILGQGPKLLIQFQNNGVVDDSQLPKDRFSAERLKGVDSTLKIQPAKLEDSAVYLCASSTRRWDRVGSTDTQYFGPGTRLTVL.

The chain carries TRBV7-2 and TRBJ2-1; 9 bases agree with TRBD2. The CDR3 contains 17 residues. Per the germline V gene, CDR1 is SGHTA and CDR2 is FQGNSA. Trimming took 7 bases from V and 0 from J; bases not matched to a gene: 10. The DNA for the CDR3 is TGTGCCAGCACCGAATTTAGCGGGAGTAGCTCCTACAATGAGCAGTTCTTC. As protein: CASTEFSGSSSYNEQFF.

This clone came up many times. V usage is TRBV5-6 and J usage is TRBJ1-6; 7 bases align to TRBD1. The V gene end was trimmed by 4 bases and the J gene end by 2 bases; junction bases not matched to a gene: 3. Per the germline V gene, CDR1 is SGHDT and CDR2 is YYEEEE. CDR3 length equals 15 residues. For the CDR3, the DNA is TGTGCCAGCAGCCGGACAGGCACCTATAATTCACCCCTCCACTTT. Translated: CASSRTGTYNSPLHF.

The CDR3 protein is CASSPRASGGETQYF. DNA for the CDR3: TGTGCCAGCTCACCACGGGCTAGCGGGGGTGAGACCCAGTACTTC. This chain links TRBV18 with TRBJ2-5; 10 bases are shared with TRBD2. The ends lost 1 base at V and 5 bases at J; junction bases unmatched: 4. The CDR3 consists of 15 residues. The V gene's germline CDR1 is KGHSH and CDR2 LQKENI.

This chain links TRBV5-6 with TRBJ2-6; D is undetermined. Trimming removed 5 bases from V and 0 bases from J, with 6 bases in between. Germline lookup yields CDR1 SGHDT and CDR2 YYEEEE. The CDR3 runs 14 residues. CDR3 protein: CASRYSSGANVLTF. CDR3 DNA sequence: TGTGCCAGCAGATACAGCTCTGGGGCCAACGTCCTGACTTTC.

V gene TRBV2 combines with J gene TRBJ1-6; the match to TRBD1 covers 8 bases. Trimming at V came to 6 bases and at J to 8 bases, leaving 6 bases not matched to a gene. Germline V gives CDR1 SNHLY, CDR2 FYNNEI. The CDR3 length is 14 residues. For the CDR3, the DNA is TGTGCCAGCAGAGCACAGGGGGGTCATTCACCCCTCCACTTT. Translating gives CASRAQGGHSPLHF.

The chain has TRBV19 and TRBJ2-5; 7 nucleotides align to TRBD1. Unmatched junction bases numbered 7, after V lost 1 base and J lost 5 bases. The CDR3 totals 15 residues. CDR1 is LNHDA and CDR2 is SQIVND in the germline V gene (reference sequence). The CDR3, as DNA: TGTGCCAGTAGTATAGGGGGGAACAGGGGTGAGACCCAGTACTTC. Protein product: CASSIGGNRGETQYF. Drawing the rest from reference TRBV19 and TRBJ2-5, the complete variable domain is DGGITQSPKYLFRKEGQNVTLSCEQNLNHDAMYWYRQDPGQGLRLIYYSQIVNDFQKGDIAEGYSVSREKKESFPLTVTSAQKNPTAFYLCASSIGGNRGETQYFGPGTRLLVL.

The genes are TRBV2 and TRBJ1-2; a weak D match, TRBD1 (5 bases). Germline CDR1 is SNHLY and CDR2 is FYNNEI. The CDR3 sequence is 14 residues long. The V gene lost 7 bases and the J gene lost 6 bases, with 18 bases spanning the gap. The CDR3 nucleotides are TGTGCCAGCACTCCCGGGGGGACCTTTAATGGCTACACCTTC. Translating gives CASTPGGTFNGYTF.

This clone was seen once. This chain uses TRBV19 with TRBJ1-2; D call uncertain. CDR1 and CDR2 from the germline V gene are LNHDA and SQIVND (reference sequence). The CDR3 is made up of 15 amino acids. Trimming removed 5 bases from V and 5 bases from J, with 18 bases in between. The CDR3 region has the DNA TGTGCCAGTAGTCCCCAACGTGGCGGAGGTTATGGCTACACCTTC. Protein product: CASSPQRGGGYGYTF.

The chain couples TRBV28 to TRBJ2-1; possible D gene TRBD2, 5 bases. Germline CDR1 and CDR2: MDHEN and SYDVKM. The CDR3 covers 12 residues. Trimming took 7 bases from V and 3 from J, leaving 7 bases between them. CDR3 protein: CASIGVYNEQFF. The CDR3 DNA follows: TGTGCCAGCATCGGGGTCTACAATGAGCAGTTCTTC.

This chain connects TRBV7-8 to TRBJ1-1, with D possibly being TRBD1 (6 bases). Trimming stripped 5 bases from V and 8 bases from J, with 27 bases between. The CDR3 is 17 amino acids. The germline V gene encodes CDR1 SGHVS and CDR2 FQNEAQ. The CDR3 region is CASSRRQVGMGNREAFF. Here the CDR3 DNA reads TGTGCCAGCAGCCGTCGACAGGTTGGGATGGGGAATCGAGAAGCTTTCTTT.

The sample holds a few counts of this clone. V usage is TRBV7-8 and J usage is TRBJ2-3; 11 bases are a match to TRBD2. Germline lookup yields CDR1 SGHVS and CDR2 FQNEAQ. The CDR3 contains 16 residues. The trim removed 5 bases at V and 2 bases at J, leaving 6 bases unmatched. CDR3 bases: TGTGCCAGCAGCCGAGTAGCGGGGGGGATCACAGATACGCAGTATTTT. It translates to CASSRVAGGITDTQYF.

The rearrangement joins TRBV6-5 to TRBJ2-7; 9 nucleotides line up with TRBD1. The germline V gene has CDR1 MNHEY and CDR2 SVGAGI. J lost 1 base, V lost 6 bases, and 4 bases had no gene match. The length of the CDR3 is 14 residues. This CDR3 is CASRPTGGSYEQYF. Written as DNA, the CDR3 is TGTGCCAGCAGGCCGACAGGGGGGTCCTACGAGCAGTACTTC.